This record covers a single T cell receptor (beta chain). This entry belongs to a study of blood T cell repertoires in COVID-19. Study-level background: Samples of COVID-19 (acute and convalescent) were obtained from the United States, Italy and Spain. Sources were T cells, B-cell-depleted T cells, or PBMCs; the material itself was cDNA or gDNA.

CDR1 is SGHRS, CDR2 YFSETQ, per germline. Trimming left V 4 bases short and J 8 bases short, with 15 bases between. This CDR3 has 13 residues. Per the original data handling: Reference gene primer amplification gave nucleated cell count estimates. Libraries were prepared by immunoSEQ multiplex PCR; TCRdb keeps only in-frame clonotypes and omits some of them. The V and J calls and the clone size are those of that table, but D and trimming were determined from the DNA. Of about 180,000 clones listed, about 90% are singletons. The chain couples TRBV5-1 to TRBJ1-2; tentatively, D is TRBD1 (6 bases). The TCR sequence derives from a man aged 70-80 years with active or convalescent COVID-19. What was sequenced was peripheral blood. The CDR3 spells CASSPGQQGGYTF. DNA for the CDR3: TGCGCCAGCAGCCCAGGACAGCAAGGGGGCTACACCTTC.